One sample yielded the 7 T cell receptor beta chains listed below, sequenced in a study of blood T cell repertoires in COVID-19. Clones were sequenced by immunoSEQ multiplex PCR, and TCRdb holds only the in-frame ones, with some missing. The sample consists of 250,000 or so clones, 75% to 90% of them appearing once. Specimen: peripheral blood. Source of these receptors: a woman aged 40 to 50 who had recovered from COVID-19.

This clone occurred once. The CDR3 nucleotides are TGTGCCAGCAGTTACGGGACAGCGAACACTGAAGCTTTCTTT. This sequence encodes CASSYGTANTEAFF. V is TRBV6-5 and J is TRBJ1-1; 7 positions match TRBD1. Losses at the gene ends were 2 bases for V and 1 base for J; bases not matched to a gene: 1. The CDR3 runs to 14 residues. CDR1 and CDR2 from the germline V gene are MNHEY and SVGAGI.

CDR3 in DNA: TGCAGTGCTGGACAGGGCCACGAGCAGTACTTC. The encoded protein is CSAGQGHEQYF. This rearrangement joins TRBV20-1 to TRBJ2-7; TRBD1 agrees at 8 bases. The CDR3 runs 11 residues. V dropped 5 bases and J dropped 5; count of bases not matched to a gene: 2. Germline V lookup: CDR1 DFQATT, CDR2 SNEGSKA (reference sequence).

In DNA form, the CDR3 reads TGTGCCAGTACCCCTCTCCCGGGGATGGGGTTAACTGAAGCTTTCTTT. Amino acid sequence: CASTPLPGMGLTEAFF. V gene TRBV19 combines with J gene TRBJ1-1, with D unclear. Germline V gives CDR1 LNHDA, CDR2 SQIVND (reference sequence). V was trimmed by 7 bases and J by 5 bases, leaving 23 bases between them. There are 16 residues in the CDR3.

V usage is TRBV19 and J usage is TRBJ1-4; unclear D gene. The CDR3 runs to 14 residues. Germline values: CDR1 LNHDA, CDR2 SQIVND (reference sequence). The V end lost 7 bases, the J end lost 2 bases, and 11 bases lay between the germline ends. The CDR3 spells CASKPGRTNEKLFF. CDR3 DNA: TGTGCCAGTAAACCCGGTCGGACTAATGAAAAACTGTTTTTT.

The chain recombines TRBV7-3 with TRBJ2-1, with 7 bases aligning to TRBD1. Germline V gives CDR1 SGHTA, CDR2 FQGTGA. CDR3 size: 13 residues. V was clipped by 4 bases and J by 6 bases; unmatched bases: 3. The CDR3 reads CASSSQGVNEQFF. In DNA form, the CDR3 reads TGTGCCAGCAGCTCCCAGGGGGTCAATGAGCAGTTCTTC.

This rearrangement joins TRBV5-8 to TRBJ1-2; 7 nucleotides align to TRBD1. J gave up 6 bases and V 3 bases, and 11 bases lay outside the gene matches. The length of the CDR3 is 15 residues. Per germline, CDR1 SGHTS and CDR2 YDEGEE. The DNA for the CDR3 is TGTGCCAGCAGCTCATCACAGGGGTCTAAAGATGGCTACACCTTC. As protein: CASSSSQGSKDGYTF.

The gene calls are TRBV7-2 and TRBJ1-3; D may be TRBD1 (5 bases). There are 19 residues in the CDR3. The germline gives CDR1 SGHTA, CDR2 FQGNSA. V dropped 2 bases and J dropped 3 bases, with 23 bases sitting between them. CDR3 region: CASSLNPYIPGADGNTIYF. CDR3 nucleotide sequence: TGTGCCAGCAGCTTAAACCCCTATATTCCTGGGGCGGATGGAAACACCATATATTTT. Variable domain in full (rest from reference TRBV7-2 and TRBJ1-3): GAGVSQSPSNKVTEKGKDVELRCDPISGHTALYWYRQSLGQGLEFLIYFQGNSAPDKSGLPSDRFSAERTGGSVSTLTIQRTQQEDSAVYLCASSLNPYIPGADGNTIYFGEGSWLTVV.